These 32 T cell receptor beta chains came from one sample sequenced in a study of blood T cell repertoires in COVID-19. Assay: immunoSEQ multiplex PCR; the TCRdb copy retains only in-frame clones and omits some. The table shows about half a million clones, with 75% to 90% occurring only once. Material for sequencing was PBMCs or T cells enriched from blood (not recorded which). The origin of the receptors is a woman aged 55-70 years who had recovered from COVID-19.

Comments on this clone: Other DNA sequences of this sample code for an identical CDR3. The gene calls are TRBV12-5 and TRBJ1-5, with a weak D call TRBD1 (6 bases). Germline V gives CDR1 LGHNT, CDR2 FRNRAP. This CDR3 region has 14 residues. V was clipped by 1 base and J by 2 bases, with 6 bases between them. CDR3 protein: CASGLGQGNQPQHF. The CDR3 DNA sequence: TGTGCTAGTGGTTTGGGACAGGGCAATCAGCCCCAGCATTTT.

The chain carries TRBV3-1 (or the pseudogene TRBV3-2) and TRBJ2-7, with D unclear. The V end lost 4 bases, the J end lost 0 bases, and 10 bases lay between the germline ends. This CDR3 is 14 amino acids long. Germline CDR1 LGHDT, CDR2 YNNKEL (reference sequence). The CDR3 nucleotides read TGTGCCAGCAGCCCGCCTAGTCTCTCCTACGAGCAGTACTTC. Residues: CASSPPSLSYEQYF.

The J gene is TRBJ2-1, the V gene TRBV24-1; D call uncertain. V was clipped by 1 base and J by 0 bases, with 6 bases between them. This CDR3 is 15 amino acids long. Germline V gene lookup returns CDR1 KGHDR and CDR2 SFDVKD. The CDR3 is CATSDFSSSYNEQFF. CDR3 nucleotide sequence: TGTGCCACCAGTGATTTTTCTAGCTCCTACAATGAGCAGTTCTTC.

This chain links TRBV5-1 with TRBJ1-6; TRBD1 is a possible D gene (6 bases). The CDR3 has 17 residues. Trimming stripped 4 bases from V and 7 bases from J, with 21 bases between. CDR1 SGHRS and CDR2 YFSETQ come from the germline V gene. The CDR3 DNA sequence: TGCGCCAGCAGCATGGGGCGGGAGGGGGTCGGAAATTCACCCCTCCACTTT. It translates to CASSMGREGVGNSPLHF.

The V and J genes are TRBV19 and TRBJ1-6; possible D gene TRBD1, 5 bases. V was shortened by 4 bases and J by 5 bases, with 9 bases between the two germline ends. The CDR3 has 14 amino acids. Germline CDR1 is LNHDA and CDR2 is SQIVND (reference sequence). The CDR3 spells CASSTDSDNSPLHF. The CDR3 DNA sequence: TGTGCCAGTAGTACCGACAGTGATAATTCACCCCTCCACTTT.

The chain couples TRBV6-5 to TRBJ2-4; a possible D gene is TRBD2 (6 bases). The germline CDR1 and CDR2 sequences are MNHEY and SVGAGI. Deletions cut 6 bases from V and 7 bases from J, with 10 bases between. The CDR3 is 12 amino acids. The CDR3 is CASRGGGNIQYF. The CDR3 region has the DNA TGTGCCAGCAGAGGTGGAGGGAACATTCAGTACTTC.

This chain joins TRBV5-1 and TRBJ1-2; 8 nucleotides align to TRBD1. V was clipped by 4 bases and J by 3 bases; unmatched bases: 8. The CDR3 has 15 residues. Germline CDR1 SGHRS, CDR2 YFSETQ. CDR3 DNA: TGCGCCAGCAGCCCCGGACAGGGCGCCTACTATGGCTACACCTTC. It yields the protein CASSPGQGAYYGYTF. The full variable domain, rest sourced from reference TRBV5-1 and TRBJ1-2, is KAGVTQTPRYLIKTRGQQVTLSCSPISGHRSVSWYQQTPGQGLQFLFEYFSETQRNKGNFPGRFSGRQFSNSRSEMNVSTLELGDSALYLCASSPGQGAYYGYTFGSGTRLTVV.

This rearrangement joins TRBV9 to TRBJ1-4; D possibly corresponds to TRBD1 (6 bases). The CDR3 totals 14 residues. V was clipped by 3 bases and J by 2 bases, with 8 bases between them. Germline CDR1 SGDLS, CDR2 YYNGEE. In nucleotides, the CDR3 is TGTGCCAGCAGCGAGAGGGGGACTAATGAAAAACTGTTTTTT. This gives the protein CASSERGTNEKLFF.

The chain is built from TRBV7-6 and TRBJ1-1; 8 bases are a match to TRBD1. V was pared by 4 bases and J by 4 bases, with 8 bases of the junction left unmatched. The germline gives CDR1 SGHVS, CDR2 FNYEAQ. This CDR3 contains 15 residues. Written as DNA, the CDR3 is TGTGCCAGCAGCTACAGACAGGGGTTGGGCACTGAAGCTTTCTTT. Encoded protein: CASSYRQGLGTEAFF. Based on the CDR3 plus reference TRBV7-6 and TRBJ1-1, the full variable domain is GAGVSQSPRYKVTKRGQDVALRCDPISGHVSLYWYRQALGQGPEFLTYFNYEAQQDKSGLPNDRFSAERPEGSISTLTIQRTEQRDSAMYRCASSYRQGLGTEAFFGQGTRLTVV.

The chain carries TRBV6-5 and TRBJ2-7, with 7 bases identical to TRBD1. The ends lost 6 bases at V and 5 bases at J; junction bases unmatched: 10. The CDR3 consists of 14 residues. CDR1 is MNHEY, CDR2 SVGAGI, per germline. Here the CDR3 reads CASSHGQVFHEQYF. CDR3 in DNA: TGTGCCAGCAGCCACGGACAGGTCTTCCACGAGCAGTACTTC.

J is TRBJ1-3 and V is TRBV7-8; 7 nucleotides match TRBD1. With 2 bases clipped from V and 3 bases from J, the junction kept 7 bases outside the gene matches. The V gene's germline CDR1 is SGHVS and CDR2 FQNEAQ. This CDR3 has 16 amino acids. CDR3 in amino acids: CASSLPRTGFGNTIYF. The CDR3 region has the DNA TGTGCCAGCAGCTTACCCCGGACAGGTTTTGGAAACACCATATATTTT.

The CDR3 reads CASISGNHGDYGYTF. The DNA of the CDR3 is TGTGCCAGCATATCTGGGAACCACGGGGACTATGGCTACACCTTC. The chain is built from TRBV2 and TRBJ1-2; D is ambiguous. V was clipped by 7 bases and J by 3 bases, with 18 bases between them. Germline CDR1 and CDR2: SNHLY and FYNNEI. This CDR3 comprises 15 residues.

The count of this clone is one. The chain joins TRBV6-5 to TRBJ2-7; tentatively, D is TRBD1 (6 bases). This CDR3 has 13 amino acids. CDR1 and CDR2 (germline): MNHEY, SVGAGI. The germline V and J ends were trimmed by 11 bases and 2 bases, with 16 bases remaining between them. CDR3: CAVQGPSTYEQYF. CDR3 nucleotide sequence: TGTGCCGTACAGGGACCTTCCACCTACGAGCAGTACTTC.

This clone was counted once. The chain couples TRBV2 to TRBJ1-1, with 7 bases aligning to TRBD1. The J segment lost 2 bases and the V segment lost 5 bases, leaving 8 bases of the junction unmatched. Germline V gene data show CDR1 as SNHLY and CDR2 as FYNNEI. CDR3 length equals 15 residues. CDR3 nucleotide sequence: TGTGCCAGCAGTACTGAGGGACAGTTCAACACTGAAGCTTTCTTT. Amino acids: CASSTEGQFNTEAFF.

This chain joins TRBV5-8 and TRBJ1-5; TRBD1 might be the D (5 bases). The V gene's germline CDR1 is SGHTS and CDR2 YDEGEE. The CDR3 has 14 amino acids. Trimming removed 7 bases from V and 2 bases from J, with 13 bases in between. Here the CDR3 reads CASQTGERNQPQHF. The CDR3 bases are TGTGCCAGCCAAACGGGGGAGCGCAATCAGCCCCAGCATTTT.

This rearrangement joins TRBV6-5 to TRBJ2-1; 9 bases map to TRBD2. The V segment lost 6 bases and the J segment 8 bases; nucleotides outside the gene matches: 5. CDR1 is MNHEY, CDR2 SVGAGI, per germline. The length of the CDR3 is 13 residues. This chain's CDR3 is CASSLTSGYEQFF. CDR3 DNA: TGTGCCAGCAGCTTAACTAGCGGGTATGAGCAGTTCTTC.

The genes are TRBV14 and TRBJ2-1, with D unclear. CDR1 and CDR2 from the germline V gene are SGHDN and FVKESK. Trimming removed 5 bases at V and 5 bases at J, with 4 bases between. The CDR3 runs to 11 residues. This chain's CDR3 is CASSLDNEQFF. DNA of the CDR3: TGTGCCAGCAGCTTAGACAATGAGCAGTTCTTC.

This clone has a single count. The chain carries TRBV5-6 and TRBJ2-3, with D possibly matching TRBD2 (5 bases). The V gene's germline CDR1 is SGHDT and CDR2 YYEEEE. V was shortened by 2 bases and J by 6 bases, with 13 bases between the two germline ends. There are 14 residues in the CDR3. This CDR3 reads CASSLGTPGDTQYF. CDR3 nucleotides: TGTGCCAGCAGCTTAGGAACCCCGGGGGATACGCAGTATTTT.

CDR3 amino acids: CASSTGGTFF. The DNA of the CDR3 is TGTGCCAGCAGCACAGGGGGGACTTTCTTT. The genes are TRBV12-3 or TRBV12-4 and TRBJ1-1; TRBD1 matches 8 bases. The CDR3 runs to 10 residues. With 6 bases clipped from V and 12 bases from J, the junction kept 3 bases outside the gene matches.

CDR3: CASSLAQSGVSGNTIYF. The CDR3 bases are TGTGCCAGCAGCTTAGCCCAGAGCGGGGTCTCTGGAAACACCATATATTTT. J is TRBJ1-3 and V is TRBV7-9; the D is unclear. Trimming removed 0 bases from V and 0 bases from J, with 12 bases in between. Looked up from germline, CDR1 is SEHNR and CDR2 is FQNEAQ (reference sequence). CDR3 length: 17 amino acids.

This clone has only one observation. V gene TRBV2 combines with J gene TRBJ1-2, with D maybe TRBD1 (5 bases). Trimming removed 2 bases at V and 8 bases at J, with 21 bases between. This CDR3 contains 16 residues. The germline gives CDR1 SNHLY, CDR2 FYNNEI. The CDR3 nucleotides read TGTGCCAGCAGTGAAATTCGAGTGGGAGGGGACGGAGGCTACACCTTC. Amino acid sequence: CASSEIRVGGDGGYTF.

The chain joins TRBV10-2 to TRBJ2-1; 10 positions agree with TRBD2. CDR1 WSHSY and CDR2 SAAADI come from the germline V gene. The J segment lost 0 bases and the V segment lost 2 bases, leaving 10 bases of the junction unmatched. The CDR3 totals 19 residues. The CDR3 region is CASSEDLAGVGSSYNEQFF. The CDR3 coding sequence is TGCGCCAGCAGTGAGGATCTAGCGGGGGTGGGGAGCTCCTACAATGAGCAGTTCTTC.

The rearrangement joins TRBV4-2 to TRBJ2-1; 14 bases map to TRBD2. The CDR3 covers 15 residues. V lost 1 base to trimming and J lost 7 bases; unmatched junction nucleotides: 0. Germline CDR1 reads LGHNA; CDR2 reads YNFKEQ. CDR3 loop: CASSQGTSGGNEQFF. The CDR3 DNA sequence: TGTGCCAGCAGCCAAGGGACTAGCGGGGGGAATGAGCAGTTCTTC.

This clone was observed once. The gene calls are TRBV6-4 and TRBJ1-6; no definite D call. CDR1 is MRHNA and CDR2 is SNTAGT in the germline V gene. V shed 10 bases and J shed 6 bases, with 19 bases lying between them. The CDR3 is 15 amino acids. The CDR3 is CATRGELHSNSPLHF. CDR3 DNA sequence: TGTGCCACCCGGGGAGAACTTCATTCTAATTCACCCCTCCACTTT.

The chain joins TRBV2 to TRBJ1-3, with 7 bases that match TRBD1. The trim removed 4 bases at V and 1 base at J, leaving 13 bases unmatched. This CDR3 is 18 amino acids long. From germline, CDR1 is SNHLY and CDR2 FYNNEI. CDR3 region: CASSARGRGIISGNTIYF. In DNA, the CDR3 is TGTGCCAGCAGTGCAAGGGGGCGAGGAATTATTTCTGGAAACACCATATATTTT.

The CDR3 sequence: CASSETPPSGGRTDTQYF. The DNA for the CDR3 is TGTGCCAGCAGTGAAACTCCCCCTAGCGGGGGCCGCACAGATACGCAGTATTTT. The V gene is TRBV6-1, the J gene TRBJ2-3, with 10 bases identical to TRBD2. This CDR3 spans 18 amino acids. V shed 2 bases and J 1 base; nucleotides not matched to a gene: 9. Germline V gives CDR1 MNHNS, CDR2 SASEGT.

The chain joins TRBV4-1 to TRBJ2-3; 7 bases are a match to TRBD2. The CDR3 has 14 residues. Germline V lookup: CDR1 MGHRA, CDR2 YSYEKL. The J segment lost 3 bases and the V segment lost 0 bases, leaving 0 bases of the junction unmatched. The chain's CDR3 is CASSQELATDTQYF. The CDR3 DNA is TGCGCCAGCAGCCAAGAACTAGCGACAGATACGCAGTATTTT.

The J gene is TRBJ1-2, the V gene TRBV2; 9 bases are shared with TRBD1. The CDR3 consists of 14 residues. V trimming: 4 bases; J trimming: 8 bases; junction bases outside the gene matches: 8. CDR1 is SNHLY, CDR2 FYNNEI, per germline. CDR3 loop: CASSVGTGMGGYTF. CDR3 nucleotides: TGTGCCAGCAGTGTTGGGACAGGGATGGGCGGCTACACCTTC. The variable domain in full, with the rest retrieved from reference TRBV2 and TRBJ1-2, is EPEVTQTPSHQVTQMGQEVILRCVPISNHLYFYWYRQILGQKVEFLVSFYNNEISEKSEIFDDQFSVERPDGSNFTLKIRSTKLEDSAMYFCASSVGTGMGGYTFGSGTRLTVV.

V is TRBV2 and J is TRBJ2-3, with TRBD1 as a possible D gene (5 bases). Trimming left V 6 bases short and J 2 bases short, with 15 bases between. This CDR3 region has 15 residues. Germline CDR1 SNHLY, CDR2 FYNNEI. The CDR3 loop reads CASSVRATDTDTQYF. In DNA form, the CDR3 reads TGTGCCAGCAGCGTACGTGCGACAGACACAGATACGCAGTATTTT.

This clone was found a few times. CDR3 sequence (DNA): TGTGCTAGTGGTTTGGTACTGGGGACTCCTGGAAACACCATATATTTT. Its protein product is CASGLVLGTPGNTIYF. This chain uses TRBV12-5 with TRBJ1-3; weak D call: TRBD1 (5 bases). Trimming took off 0 bases at V and 2 bases at J, with 11 bases between the two ends. In germline, CDR1 is LGHNT, CDR2 FRNRAP. The CDR3 totals 16 residues.

The chain links TRBV27 to TRBJ1-6, with TRBD1 matching over 7 bases. Per germline, CDR1 MNHEY and CDR2 SMNVEV (reference sequence). The CDR3 is 15 amino acids. Trimming at V came to 5 bases and at J to 7 bases, leaving 8 bases not matched to a gene. This CDR3 reads CASSQMGQTNSPLHF. The CDR3 nucleotides are TGTGCCAGCAGTCAAATGGGACAGACAAATTCACCCCTCCACTTT.

The chain joins TRBV10-3 to TRBJ1-1; TRBD1 matches 9 bases. Germline V CDR1 and CDR2: ENHRY, SYGVKD. J was trimmed by 11 bases and V by 7 bases; bases with no gene match: 14. This CDR3 has 14 residues. The CDR3 DNA reads as TGTGCCATCACAAATACGACAGGGGGAAAGAAGGCTTTCTTT. Its protein is CAITNTTGGKKAFF.